The next 24 T cell receptor beta chains were all read from a single sample in a study of T cell repertoires in cytomegalovirus infection (dated by TCRdb to the late 2010s). Sample treatment or condition, as interpreted from the label and publication: in vitro stimulation with specific CMV peptide epitopes to enrich CMV-specific T cells. Instrument on record: Illumina HiSeq 1500. The public reads were reprocessed in TCRdb via fastp at Q25 and MiXCR, keeping in-frame beta chains. Every CDR3 protein is listed once, alongside the most common genes and DNA of its rows. Across this sample there are around 430,000 distinct CDR3 sequences, with more than 40% seen only once. The biggest ten clones account for 40% to 50% of the sample. Their specific antigens are unknown. This specimen was cultured PBMCs, taken from culture after CMV antigen stimulation. The receptor source for this set is a human donor in good health (CMV status not recorded). Some clones in this sample may be carry-over from other donors' samples.

The V gene is TRBV7-6, the J gene TRBJ2-2, with 8 bases lining up with TRBD2. Germline values: CDR1 SGHVS, CDR2 FNYEAQ. The junction had 8 bases not matched to a gene; V was cut back by 5 bases and J by 0 bases. CDR3 length: 17 amino acids. CDR3 nucleotides: TGTGCCAGCAGCCCCCCTCCGGGGGGGACGAACACCGGGGAGCTGTTTTTT. Translated: CASSPPPGGTNTGELFF.

This clonotype showed up just a few times. The chain couples TRBV20-1 to TRBJ1-6; no clear D gene. The CDR3 has 16 amino acids. Germline V gene lookup returns CDR1 DFQATT and CDR2 SNEGSKA (reference sequence). V dropped 3 bases and J dropped 7 bases, with 19 bases sitting between them. CDR3 sequence: CSASPRAGLTNSPLHF. The CDR3 nucleotides read TGCAGTGCTAGCCCTCGTGCGGGCTTGACAAATTCACCCCTCCACTTT.

V usage is TRBV12-3 or TRBV12-4 and J usage is TRBJ2-3; possibly TRBD1 or TRBD2 for D (6 bases each). Trimming removed 3 bases at V and 3 bases at J, with 13 bases between. This CDR3 is built from 15 residues. CDR3 bases: TGTGCCAGCAGTTTCGGGGGCGTCATAACAGATACGCAGTATTTT. Its protein product is CASSFGGVITDTQYF.

V and J are TRBV4-3 and TRBJ2-1, with D perhaps matching TRBD2 (5 bases). Germline V gives CDR1 LGHNA, CDR2 YSLEER. V shed 0 bases and J shed 9 bases, with 15 bases lying between them. The CDR3 is 15 residues long. CDR3 nucleotide sequence: TGCGCCAGCAGCCAAGAGGCACTAGTCTTTGGTGAGCAGTTCTTC. Protein sequence: CASSQEALVFGEQFF.

This clonotype was counted between two and nine times. The genes are TRBV10-3 and TRBJ2-7; D is undetermined. CDR1 and CDR2 from the germline V gene are ENHRY and SYGVKD. The CDR3 loop spans 13 amino acids. V lost 2 bases, J lost 3 bases, and 8 bases lay in between. CDR3 nucleotides: TGTGCCATCAGTGAGGGGGATAACTACGAGCAGTACTTC. This sequence encodes CAISEGDNYEQYF.

The V and J genes are TRBV12-3 or TRBV12-4 and TRBJ1-4; D is unclear. Between the trimmed V and J ends, which lost 1 base and 10 bases, there was a span of 19 bases. CDR3 length: 16 amino acids. CDR3 in amino acids: CASSLGPSTPAGKLFF. The CDR3 nucleotides read TGTGCCAGCAGTTTAGGGCCGTCGACGCCGGCGGGAAAACTGTTTTTT.

The chain recombines TRBV5-1 with TRBJ1-4, with D hard to call. Trimming pared 4 bases from V and 8 bases from J, leaving 12 bases between. Germline V lookup: CDR1 SGHRS, CDR2 YFSETQ. The CDR3 spans 13 residues. CDR3 sequence (DNA): TGCGCCAGCAGCATGAGGACGGGGGAAAAACTGTTTTTT. It specifies CASSMRTGEKLFF. The full variable domain, rest sourced from reference TRBV5-1 and TRBJ1-4, is KAGVTQTPRYLIKTRGQQVTLSCSPISGHRSVSWYQQTPGQGLQFLFEYFSETQRNKGNFPGRFSGRQFSNSRSEMNVSTLELGDSALYLCASSMRTGEKLFFGSGTQLSVL.

This clonotype showed up just a few times. The V gene is TRBV6-2 or TRBV6-3, the J gene TRBJ1-1; D is unclear. Germline CDR1 MNHEY, CDR2 SVGEGT. V was shortened by 6 bases and J by 9 bases, with 8 bases between the two germline ends. CDR3 length: 10 amino acids. This chain's CDR3 is CASSSGKAFF. CDR3 coding DNA: TGTGCCAGCAGCTCCGGGAAAGCTTTCTTT.

This clonotype was observed a few times. The DNA for the CDR3 is TGTGCCAGCAGCGAACGACAGGGCTCGAACACTGAAGCTTTCTTT. Amino acids: CASSERQGSNTEAFF. V is TRBV7-2 and J is TRBJ1-1; 7 positions agree with TRBD1. Germline-derived CDR1 and CDR2 are SGHTA and FQGNSA. The CDR3 totals 15 residues. J was trimmed by 1 base and V by 5 bases; bases with no gene match: 7.

This chain uses TRBV12-3 or TRBV12-4 with TRBJ2-4, with a weak D call TRBD1 (6 bases). The CDR3 spans 13 residues. V lost 6 bases and J 1 base, leaving 7 bases between the germline ends. This chain's CDR3 is CASSQGAKNIQYF. The CDR3, as DNA: TGTGCCAGCAGCCAGGGGGCCAAAAACATTCAGTACTTC.

V is TRBV7-2 and J is TRBJ2-7; 8 positions match TRBD1. The germline V gene encodes CDR1 SGHTA and CDR2 FQGNSA. J was trimmed by 5 bases and V by 4 bases; bases with no gene match: 4. The CDR3 contains 13 residues. CDR3: CASSSDRGDEQYF. DNA of the CDR3: TGTGCCAGCAGCTCCGACAGGGGCGACGAGCAGTACTTC. Combining the CDR3 with reference TRBV7-2 and TRBJ2-7 gives the whole variable domain GAGVSQSPSNKVTEKGKDVELRCDPISGHTALYWYRQSLGQGLEFLIYFQGNSAPDKSGLPSDRFSAERTGGSVSTLTIQRTQQEDSAVYLCASSSDRGDEQYFGPGTRLTVT.

This clonotype showed up just a few times. The genes are TRBV7-4 and TRBJ2-7; D gene unclear. Trimming shortened V by 5 bases and J by 8 bases, and 13 bases separated the two germline ends. Germline V CDR1 and CDR2: SGHVT, SQSDAQ. The CDR3 loop spans 12 amino acids. CDR3 in amino acids: CASSLGSDQQYF. In DNA form, the CDR3 reads TGTGCCAGCAGCCTTGGGTCGGACCAGCAGTACTTC. Filled out from reference TRBV7-4 and TRBJ2-7, the complete variable domain reads GAGVSQSPRYKVAKRGRDVALRCDSISGHVTLYWYRQTLGQGSEVLTYSQSDAQRDKSGRPSGRFSAERPERSVSTLKIQRTEQGDSAVYLCASSLGSDQQYFGPGTRLTVT.

This clonotype turned up a few times. The V gene is TRBV7-2, the J gene TRBJ2-5, with TRBD1 identical over 8 bases. The CDR3 is 15 amino acids. Per germline, CDR1 SGHTA and CDR2 FQGNSA. The V gene end was trimmed by 4 bases and the J gene end by 6 bases; junction bases not matched to a gene: 10. The DNA for the CDR3 is TGTGCCAGCAGCTCATACGCCGGACAGGGACAGACCCAGTACTTC. Encoded protein: CASSSYAGQGQTQYF.

The chain employs TRBV19 and TRBJ2-7, with 8 positions matching TRBD2. The V and J ends lost 5 bases and 4 bases, in that order; junction bases with no gene match: 10. CDR3 length: 15 residues. Germline CDR1 reads LNHDA; CDR2 reads SQIVND (reference sequence). The CDR3 DNA follows: TGTGCCAGTAGTCCAGTAGCGGGAAATCGGTACGAGCAGTACTTC. Amino acids: CASSPVAGNRYEQYF.

Here the CDR3 reads CASARDPVTDTQYF. The CDR3 nucleotides are TGTGCCTCCGCCAGGGATCCTGTCACAGATACGCAGTATTTT. The chain combines TRBV7-2 with TRBJ2-3; D may be TRBD1 (5 bases). The CDR3 length is 14 residues. The V and J ends lost 11 bases and 2 bases respectively, with 17 bases between them. From germline, CDR1 is SGHTA and CDR2 FQGNSA.

This chain connects TRBV28 to TRBJ1-2; 7 bases align to TRBD1. V was clipped by 5 bases and J by 6 bases; unmatched bases: 9. Germline lookup yields CDR1 MDHEN and CDR2 SYDVKM. The CDR3 spans 14 residues. The CDR3 region is CASSPGTAWHGYTF. CDR3 sequence (DNA): TGTGCCAGCAGTCCGGGGACAGCTTGGCATGGCTACACCTTC.

The chain links TRBV11-2 to TRBJ1-2, with no clear D. In germline, CDR1 is SGHAT, CDR2 FQNNGV. V lost 5 bases to trimming and J lost 4 bases, with 8 bases between them. The CDR3 is made up of 12 amino acids. The CDR3 loop is CASSAEGYGYTF. Written as DNA, the CDR3 is TGTGCCAGCAGCGCAGAAGGCTATGGCTACACCTTC. The variable domain in full, completed from reference TRBV11-2 and TRBJ1-2, reads EAGVAQSPRYKIIEKRQSVAFWCNPISGHATLYWYQQILGQGPKLLIQFQNNGVVDDSQLPKDRFSAERLKGVDSTLKIQPAKLEDSAVYLCASSAEGYGYTFGSGTRLTVV.

The rearrangement joins TRBV10-3 to TRBJ1-4; D is unclear. Germline CDR1 and CDR2: ENHRY and SYGVKD. The CDR3 is 13 amino acids. The V gene lost 2 bases and the J gene lost 7 bases, with 8 bases spanning the gap. CDR3 loop: CAISERVGEKLFF. The CDR3 DNA is TGTGCCATCAGTGAGAGGGTCGGTGAAAAACTGTTTTTT.

This rearrangement joins TRBV24-1 to TRBJ2-5, with D possibly being TRBD1 (7 bases). CDR3 length: 17 amino acids. CDR1 KGHDR and CDR2 SFDVKD come from the germline V gene. Deletions cut 3 bases from V and 2 bases from J, with 18 bases between. In DNA form, the CDR3 reads TGTGCCACCAGTGATCTAACCAGGGGGGAGAGTCAAGAGACCCAGTACTTC. Its protein is CATSDLTRGESQETQYF.

This chain links TRBV23-1 with TRBJ2-1; no reliable D call. Being an ORF, TRBV23-1 has a function that is uncertain. Trimming removed 8 bases at V and 5 bases at J, with 7 bases between. The CDR3 runs to 11 residues. This CDR3 reads CASPKDNEQFF. For the CDR3, the DNA is TGCGCCAGCCCAAAGGACAATGAGCAGTTCTTC.

This chain uses TRBV12-3 or TRBV12-4 with TRBJ1-2; D is perhaps TRBD1 (6 bases). The V end was cut by 0 bases, the J end by 8 bases, with 13 bases between. The CDR3 is 14 residues long. This CDR3 is CASSLARGPAGYTF. The CDR3, as DNA: TGTGCCAGCAGTTTAGCGCGGGGGCCTGCGGGCTACACCTTC.

This clonotype was seen more than once but under ten times. The chain's CDR3 is CASIRQGSRRWTEAFF. The CDR3 coding sequence is TGTGCCAGTATTAGGCAGGGGAGTCGCCGATGGACTGAAGCTTTCTTT. The V gene is TRBV19, the J gene TRBJ1-1; D might be TRBD1 (6 bases). Germline CDR1 reads LNHDA; CDR2 reads SQIVND (reference sequence). This CDR3 spans 16 amino acids. Trimming pared 7 bases from V and 5 bases from J, leaving 23 bases between.

This clonotype was recorded a few times. The chain recombines TRBV12-3 or TRBV12-4 with TRBJ2-5; weak D call: TRBD1 (5 bases). V was clipped by 6 bases and J by 4 bases, with 18 bases between them. The CDR3 covers 15 residues. This chain's CDR3 is CASSPFLGRGETQYF. For the CDR3, the DNA is TGTGCCAGCAGCCCGTTCTTGGGGCGCGGAGAGACCCAGTACTTC.

V usage is TRBV7-2 and J usage is TRBJ2-5; 9 nucleotides agree with TRBD2. The V segment lost 5 bases and the J segment 13 bases; nucleotides outside the gene matches: 14. The CDR3 has 14 residues. Germline CDR1 SGHTA, CDR2 FQGNSA. The CDR3 is CASSAFGGRAPWYF. The CDR3 DNA sequence: TGTGCCAGCAGCGCCTTTGGCGGGAGGGCCCCGTGGTACTTC.